The clone carrying this TCR beta chain was observed a few times. The data were produced by immunoSEQ multiplex PCR, yet TCRdb's version contains in-frame clones alone and is incomplete. Of around 50,000 clones listed, roughly 84% are singletons. These data come from a study of PD-L1 blockade in urothelial cancer. Study summary: Patients had undergone 0 to 3 prior chemotherapy regimens. Median T cell yield from blood was 110,000 to 150,000. Blood was evaluated 3 weeks (second dose) and 6 weeks after therapy began.

The CDR3 runs 15 residues. V gave up 6 bases and J gave up 5 bases, with 19 bases separating them. Germline values: CDR1 MNHNS, CDR2 SASEGT. Described time point: peripheral blood 6 weeks after treatment start. Locally advanced or metastatic urothelial carcinoma was diagnosed in the patients. The chain has TRBV6-1 and TRBJ2-5; a possible D gene is TRBD2 (5 bases). This sequence originates from a man aged 50 to 59 with urothelial cancer. The source was PBMCs, collected around atezolizumab (anti-PD-L1) treatment. The CDR3 protein is CASREFSPGRETQYF. The CDR3, as DNA: TGTGCCAGCAGGGAATTCAGCCCGGGAAGGGAGACCCAGTACTTC.